The source of this T cell receptor beta chain is a study of blood T cell repertoires in COVID-19. Study-level information: Italy, Spain and the United States were the sources of the convalescent and acute COVID-19 samples. Sources were T cells, B-cell-depleted T cells, or PBMCs; the material itself was cDNA or gDNA.

As handled by the study authors: Estimated nucleated cell counts came from reference gene primer amplification. Profiled with immunoSEQ multiplex PCR; TCRdb holds only in-frame clones, not every one. From that table come the V and J calls and clone size; the DNA was used to work out D and trimming. This sample yields some 350,000 clones, of which more than 85% are seen a single time; 2.5% to 3% belongs to the top ten. This CDR3 spans 13 amino acids. J gave up 6 bases and V 10 bases, and 7 bases lay outside the gene matches. Germline values: CDR1 MDHEN, CDR2 SYDVKM. All enrollees were about 18 to 90 years old and from fewer than 30 US areas.

The sample consisted of PBMCs or T cells enriched from blood (not recorded which). The sequence derives from a woman between 25 and 40 years old who had recovered from COVID-19. This rearrangement joins TRBV28 to TRBJ1-5; 9 nucleotides agree with TRBD1. CDR3 nucleotide sequence: TGTGCCATAACAGGGGGCATCGGTCAGCCCCAGCATTTT. Translating it yields CAITGGIGQPQHF.